This TCR beta chain was observed in a study of radiotherapy plus CTLA-4 blockade in lung cancer. The CDR3 length is 13 residues. The V gene lost 7 bases and the J gene lost 2 bases, with 11 bases spanning the gap. CDR1 and CDR2 from the germline V gene are SNHLY and FYNNEI. TCRdb's copy holds only in-frame clones and misses some; the assay was immunoSEQ multiplex PCR. The sample records some 32,000 clones, approximately 70% being singletons. The sequence was collected from a human donor with non-small cell lung cancer who had stable disease on radiotherapy plus ipilimumab. Sequenced material: peripheral blood, taken from a patient treated with radiotherapy plus ipilimumab. The chain is built from TRBV2 and TRBJ2-5; perhaps D is TRBD1 or TRBD2 (5 bases each). CDR3 sequence reads: CASNRDQQETQYF. The CDR3 region has the DNA TGTGCCAGCAACCGGGACCAACAAGAGACCCAGTACTTC.